This T cell receptor beta chain was identified during a study of blood T cell repertoires in COVID-19. Participant reports of clinical history set cohort assignment. Using immunoSEQ multiplex PCR, the repertoire was profiled, and TCRdb retains in-frame clones only, with some absent. The table lists a few hundred thousand clones, around 90% of them singletons. This receptor was identified in a young woman with acute COVID-19. The specimen was PBMCs or T cells enriched from blood (not recorded which).

The CDR3 here is CASSPGTGQLASDYEQYF. The CDR3 DNA reads as TGTGCCAGCAGCCCCGGGACAGGGCAACTAGCGTCCGACTACGAGCAGTACTTC. This chain uses TRBV28 with TRBJ2-7; 9 bases line up with TRBD1. After removal of 6 bases from V and 3 bases from J, the junction contained 18 bases not matched to a gene. Looked up from germline, CDR1 is MDHEN and CDR2 is SYDVKM. The CDR3 totals 18 residues.